This is a list of T cell receptor beta chains from one sample in a study of vaccination and CD4 T cells after COVID-19. No antigens are known for them. A single record per CDR3 protein comes from TCRdb applying MiXCR to the PCR reads. The sample holds roughly 2,700 distinct CDR3 sequences; about a quarter are singletons and the top ten take about 56%. Sample: CD4+ T cells from blood, cultured in vitro. These receptors were taken from a human donor in good health. Each CDR3 is given with its conserved first and last residue. The D gene is left open where the match is weak. Clone sizes are given selectively: once, few, many, or a class where the clone is expanded.

abundance: few
v_gene: TRBV24-1
d_gene: TRBD2
j_gene: TRBJ2-7
CDR3nt: TGTGCCACCAGTGAGTCTAGCGGGGGGACCTCCTACGAGCAGTACTTC
CDR3aa: CATSESSGGTSYEQYF

abundance: -
v_gene: TRBV10-3
d_gene: -
j_gene: TRBJ2-3
CDR3nt: TGTGCCATCAGGACCGCAGATACGCAGTATTTT
CDR3aa: CAIRTADTQYF

abundance: -
v_gene: TRBV7-3
d_gene: -
j_gene: TRBJ2-3
CDR3nt: TGTGCCAGCAGCTCGGTACTAGCACCATATACGCAGTATTTT
CDR3aa: CASSSVLAPYTQYF

abundance: -
v_gene: TRBV7-8
d_gene: -
j_gene: TRBJ2-3
CDR3nt: TGTGCCAGCAGCTTAAACGACTACTTCACAGATACGCAGTATTTT
CDR3aa: CASSLNDYFTDTQYF

abundance: -
v_gene: TRBV27
d_gene: TRBD2
j_gene: TRBJ2-3
CDR3nt: TGTGCCAGCAGTTTAGGGAGGCGCGGGGGATCTAAGCAGTATTTT
CDR3aa: CASSLGRRGGSKQYF

abundance: few
v_gene: TRBV7-2
d_gene: TRBD1
j_gene: TRBJ2-5
CDR3nt: TGTGCCAGCAGCTCGGGACAGCGATGGGAGACCCAGTACTTC
CDR3aa: CASSSGQRWETQYF

abundance: medium-sized
v_gene: TRBV21-1
d_gene: -
j_gene: TRBJ1-5
CDR3nt: TGTGCCAGCAGGGGAGGAGGAGAATCCTTTAGCAATCAGCCCCAGCATTTT
CDR3aa: CASRGGGESFSNQPQHF

abundance: -
v_gene: TRBV24-1
d_gene: -
j_gene: TRBJ2-2
CDR3nt: TGTGCCACCAGTGGAGGGGGGGTGAACACCGGGGAGCTGTTTTTT
CDR3aa: CATSGGGVNTGELFF

abundance: -
v_gene: TRBV7-2
d_gene: TRBD2
j_gene: TRBJ2-7
CDR3nt: TGTGCCAGCAGCTCCCCTAGCGGGAGGCACTACGAGCAGTACTTC
CDR3aa: CASSSPSGRHYEQYF

abundance: -
v_gene: TRBV10-3
d_gene: -
j_gene: TRBJ2-3
CDR3nt: TGTGCCATCAGTGTCGGTATCACTAGCACAGATACGCAGTATTTT
CDR3aa: CAISVGITSTDTQYF

abundance: few
v_gene: TRBV19
d_gene: -
j_gene: TRBJ2-2
CDR3nt: TGTGCCTCCAGTAAGGTAACGGGATCGAACACCGGGGAGCTGTTTTTT
CDR3aa: CASSKVTGSNTGELFF

abundance: few
v_gene: TRBV6-2/TRBV6-3
d_gene: -
j_gene: TRBJ1-4
CDR3nt: TGTGCCAGCAAAGGTACTACTGGTGAAAAACTGTTTTTT
CDR3aa: CASKGTTGEKLFF

abundance: few
v_gene: TRBV10-3
d_gene: -
j_gene: TRBJ1-1
CDR3nt: TGTGCCATCAGTGAGTCCATTGGCAGATGGAACACTGAAGCTTTCTTT
CDR3aa: CAISESIGRWNTEAFF

abundance: -
v_gene: TRBV2
d_gene: -
j_gene: TRBJ1-5
CDR3nt: TGTGCCAGCAGTGAGGAGGCGGTATATCAGCCCCAGCATTTT
CDR3aa: CASSEEAVYQPQHF

abundance: -
v_gene: TRBV19
d_gene: TRBD1
j_gene: TRBJ1-5
CDR3nt: TGTGCCAGTAGTATCCCCCCATATAGTCTGGGACAGGACAATCAGCCCCAGCATTTT
CDR3aa: CASSIPPYSLGQDNQPQHF

abundance: few
v_gene: TRBV18
d_gene: TRBD1
j_gene: TRBJ2-7
CDR3nt: TGTGCCAGCTCATACGGGACAGGGACCTACGAGCAGTACTTC
CDR3aa: CASSYGTGTYEQYF

abundance: -
v_gene: TRBV7-3
d_gene: -
j_gene: TRBJ1-2
CDR3nt: TGTGCCAGCAGCTTAAGGGCTGGGGATCGGGACTATGGCTACACCTTC
CDR3aa: CASSLRAGDRDYGYTF